Sequencing of this TCR beta chain was carried out in a study of T cell responses to AZD1222 COVID-19 vaccine. Study in general: Combined were second doses at about 4 or about 12 weeks.

Study-wide findings and caveats: Every sample of the repertoires postdated the peak T cell response. Spike-specific TCRs gained breadth and depth after people received two AZD1222 doses. Close to half of spike-specific TCRs reportedly recognize unmutated variant regions.

Germline assignment: CDR1 SNHLY and CDR2 FYNNEI. This CDR3 has 12 residues. The ends were cut back, 1 base at V and 4 bases at J, with 4 bases in the middle. Only one count was recorded for this clone. The antigen remains unidentified. Using immunoSEQ multiplex PCR, the repertoire was profiled, and TCRdb retains in-frame clones only, with some absent. This table holds about 92,000 clones, about 90% found once. The starting material was peripheral blood, obtained on day 0 of AZD1222 vaccination. This rearrangement joins TRBV2 to TRBJ2-5; no clear D. This clonotype was sampled from an adult in good health. CDR3 amino acids: CASSEGGETQYF. The CDR3 bases are TGTGCCAGCAGTGAAGGGGGAGAGACCCAGTACTTC.